The clone carrying this T cell receptor beta chain has only a few counts. Its cognate antigen is unknown. This entry belongs to a study of cytomegalovirus exposure and HLA in healthy donors. Study-level findings and limits: It emerged from a later analysis that several of the most significant clusters appeared to be linked to common viral pathogens. Analyses of presence and absence presupposed an approximately uniform sequencing depth across donors. The study listed 164 cytomegalovirus-associated TCR beta chains.

CDR1 is MDHEN, CDR2 SYDVKM, per germline. There are 15 residues in the CDR3. V lost 3 bases and J 6 bases, leaving 17 bases between the germline ends. With 60 Vbeta and 13 Jbeta primers, the PCR was carried out. Repertoires were generated with immunoSEQ multiplex PCR, while TCRdb's copy carries only in-frame clones and drops some. The profile shows some 110,000 clones, over 75% of them singletons. The chain has TRBV28 and TRBJ1-1; maybe TRBD1 (6 bases). Material: PBMCs. This TCR was sampled from a woman between 35 and 50 years old in good health and CMV-seropositive. CDR3 sequence: CASSLGAPTPPEAFF. The CDR3 region has the DNA TGTGCCAGCAGTTTGGGGGCGCCGACCCCCCCTGAAGCTTTCTTT.